A single sample is the source of the 2 T cell receptor beta chains below, sequenced in a study of T cells expressing NK-cell markers. Reanalyzing the 5' RACE reads, TCRdb keeps one entry per CDR3 protein, without DNA. In total, the table holds 150,000 or so distinct CDR3 sequences. The sequenced material came from blood T cells: a sorted CD56 or NKG2C T cell subset, CD4+ or CD8+ T cells, or bulk PBMC T cells (not recorded which). Every receptor here comes from a woman aged 45-65 years in good health.

The chain uses TRBV20-1 and TRBJ2-5. CDR1 and CDR2 from the germline V gene are DFQATT and SNEGSKA (reference sequence). The CDR3 consists of 15 residues. This CDR3 reads CSARDKGIEEETQYF.

The chain employs TRBV11-2 and TRBJ1-6. CDR3 length: 13 residues. Germline V gene sequence: CDR1 SGHAT, CDR2 FQNNGV. CDR3 protein: CASSLTRNSPLHF.